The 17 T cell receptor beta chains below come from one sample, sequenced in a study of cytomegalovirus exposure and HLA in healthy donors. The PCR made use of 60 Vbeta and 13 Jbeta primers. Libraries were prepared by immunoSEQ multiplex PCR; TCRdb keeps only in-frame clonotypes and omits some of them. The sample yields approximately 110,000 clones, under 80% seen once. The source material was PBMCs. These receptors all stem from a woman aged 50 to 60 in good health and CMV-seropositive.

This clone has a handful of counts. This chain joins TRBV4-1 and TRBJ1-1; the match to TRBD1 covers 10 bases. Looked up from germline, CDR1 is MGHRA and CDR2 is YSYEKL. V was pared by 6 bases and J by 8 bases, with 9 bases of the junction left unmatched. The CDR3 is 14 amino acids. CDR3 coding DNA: TGCGCCAGCAGTCAATGGACAGGGGGAAAGGAAGCTTTCTTT. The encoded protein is CASSQWTGGKEAFF.

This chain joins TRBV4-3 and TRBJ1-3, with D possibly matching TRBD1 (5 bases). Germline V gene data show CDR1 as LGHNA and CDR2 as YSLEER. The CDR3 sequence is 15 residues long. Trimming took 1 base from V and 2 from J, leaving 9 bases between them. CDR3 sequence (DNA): TGCGCCAGCAGCCAAGGCGGGGGACCTGGAAACACCATATATTTT. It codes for CASSQGGGPGNTIYF.

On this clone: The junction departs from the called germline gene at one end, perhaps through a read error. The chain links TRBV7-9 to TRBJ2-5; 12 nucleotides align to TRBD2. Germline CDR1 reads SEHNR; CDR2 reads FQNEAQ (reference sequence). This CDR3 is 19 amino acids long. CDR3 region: CSSSSRTSGTPQYQETQYF. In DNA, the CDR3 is TGTTCCAGCAGCAGTCGGACTAGCGGGACTCCGCAGTACCAAGAGACCCAGTACTTC.

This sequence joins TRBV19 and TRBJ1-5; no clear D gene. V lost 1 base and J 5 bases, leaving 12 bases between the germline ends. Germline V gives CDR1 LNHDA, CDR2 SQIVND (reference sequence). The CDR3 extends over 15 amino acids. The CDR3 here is CASSIVLGVYQPQHF. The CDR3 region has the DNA TGTGCCAGTAGTATAGTTCTCGGGGTATATCAGCCCCAGCATTTT.

CDR3 DNA sequence: TGTGCCAGCAGCCTACGGAGAAACAATGAGCAGTTCTTC. Translating gives CASSLRRNNEQFF. V gene TRBV7-2 combines with J gene TRBJ2-1; D unresolved. Germline V gene lookup returns CDR1 SGHTA and CDR2 FQGNSA. This CDR3 has 13 residues. The V end lost 5 bases, the J end lost 5 bases, and 10 bases lay between the germline ends.

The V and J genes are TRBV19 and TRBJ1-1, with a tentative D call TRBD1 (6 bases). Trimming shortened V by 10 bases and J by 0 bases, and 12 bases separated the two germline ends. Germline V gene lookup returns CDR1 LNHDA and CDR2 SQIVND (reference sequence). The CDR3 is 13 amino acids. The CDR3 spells CATSRGMNTEAFF. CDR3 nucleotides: TGTGCCACTTCCAGGGGAATGAACACTGAAGCTTTCTTT.

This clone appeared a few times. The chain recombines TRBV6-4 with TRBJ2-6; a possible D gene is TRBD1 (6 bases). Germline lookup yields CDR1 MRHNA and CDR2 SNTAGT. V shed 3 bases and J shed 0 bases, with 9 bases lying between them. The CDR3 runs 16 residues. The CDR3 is CASSEGQTSGANVLTF. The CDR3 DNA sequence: TGTGCCAGCAGTGAGGGACAAACCTCTGGGGCCAACGTCCTGACTTTC.

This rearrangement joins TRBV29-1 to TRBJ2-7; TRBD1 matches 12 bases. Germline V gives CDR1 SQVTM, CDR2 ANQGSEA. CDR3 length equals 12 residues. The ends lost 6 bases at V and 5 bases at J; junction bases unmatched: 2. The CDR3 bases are TGCAGCGTGGGGACAGGGGGCAACGAGCAGTACTTC. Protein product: CSVGTGGNEQYF.

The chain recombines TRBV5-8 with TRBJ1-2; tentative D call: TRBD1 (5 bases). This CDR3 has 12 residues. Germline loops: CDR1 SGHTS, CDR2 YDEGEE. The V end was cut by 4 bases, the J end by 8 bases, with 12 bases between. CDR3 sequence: CASSPAGHGYTF. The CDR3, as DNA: TGTGCCAGCAGCCCCGCAGGGCACGGCTACACCTTC.

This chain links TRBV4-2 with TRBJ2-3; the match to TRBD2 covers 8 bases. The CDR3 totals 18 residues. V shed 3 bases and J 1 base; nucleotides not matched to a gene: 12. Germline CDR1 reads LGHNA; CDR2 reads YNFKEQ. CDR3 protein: CASSQRFPGAGGTDTQYF. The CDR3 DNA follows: TGTGCCAGCAGCCAGAGGTTCCCGGGAGCGGGGGGCACAGATACGCAGTATTTT.

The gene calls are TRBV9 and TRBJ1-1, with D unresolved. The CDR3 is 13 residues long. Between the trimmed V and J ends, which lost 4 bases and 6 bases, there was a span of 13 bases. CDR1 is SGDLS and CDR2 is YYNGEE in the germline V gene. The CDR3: CASSPLFGSEAFF. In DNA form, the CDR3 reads TGTGCCAGCAGCCCCCTTTTCGGTTCTGAAGCTTTCTTT. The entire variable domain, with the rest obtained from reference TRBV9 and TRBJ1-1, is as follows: DSGVTQTPKHLITATGQRVTLRCSPRSGDLSVYWYQQSLDQGLQFLIQYYNGEERAKGNILERFSAQQFPDLHSELNLSSLELGDSALYFCASSPLFGSEAFFGQGTRLTVV.

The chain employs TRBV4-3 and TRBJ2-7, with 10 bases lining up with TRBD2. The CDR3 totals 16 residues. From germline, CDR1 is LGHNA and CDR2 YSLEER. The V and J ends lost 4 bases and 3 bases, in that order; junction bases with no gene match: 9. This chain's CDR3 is CASSLAPLAGVYEQYF. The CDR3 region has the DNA TGCGCCAGCAGCCTCGCCCCCCTAGCGGGAGTCTACGAGCAGTACTTC.

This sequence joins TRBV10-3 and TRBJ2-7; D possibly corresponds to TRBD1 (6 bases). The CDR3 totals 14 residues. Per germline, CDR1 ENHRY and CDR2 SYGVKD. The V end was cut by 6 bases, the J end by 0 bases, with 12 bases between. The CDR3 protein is CAIRGDRNSYEQYF. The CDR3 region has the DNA TGTGCCATCAGGGGAGACAGGAACTCCTACGAGCAGTACTTC.

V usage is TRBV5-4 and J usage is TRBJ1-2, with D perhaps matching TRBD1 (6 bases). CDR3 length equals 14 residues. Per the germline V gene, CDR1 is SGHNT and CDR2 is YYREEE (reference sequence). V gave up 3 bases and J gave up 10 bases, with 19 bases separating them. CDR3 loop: CASSSPQGIQVYTF. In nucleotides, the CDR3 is TGTGCCAGCAGCTCGCCCCAGGGGATTCAAGTCTACACCTTC.

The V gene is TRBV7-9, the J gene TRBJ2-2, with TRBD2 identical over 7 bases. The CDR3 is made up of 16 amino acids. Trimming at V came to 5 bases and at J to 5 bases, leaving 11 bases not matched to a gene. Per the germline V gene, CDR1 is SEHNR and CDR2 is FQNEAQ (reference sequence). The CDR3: CASSPALGRGTGELFF. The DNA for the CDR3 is TGTGCCAGCAGCCCCGCCCTGGGGCGGGGGACCGGGGAGCTGTTTTTT.

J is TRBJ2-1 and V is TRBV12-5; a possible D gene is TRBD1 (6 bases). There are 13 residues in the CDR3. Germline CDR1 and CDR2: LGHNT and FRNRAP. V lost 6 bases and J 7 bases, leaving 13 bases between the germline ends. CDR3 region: CASGQGLHNEQFF. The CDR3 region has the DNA TGTGCTAGTGGGCAGGGGCTTCATAATGAGCAGTTCTTC. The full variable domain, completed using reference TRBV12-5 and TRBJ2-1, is DARVTQTPRHKVTEMGQEVTMRCQPILGHNTVFWYRQTMMQGLELLAYFRNRAPLDDSGMPKDRFSAEMPDATLATLKIQPSEPRDSAVYFCASGQGLHNEQFFGPGTRLTVL.

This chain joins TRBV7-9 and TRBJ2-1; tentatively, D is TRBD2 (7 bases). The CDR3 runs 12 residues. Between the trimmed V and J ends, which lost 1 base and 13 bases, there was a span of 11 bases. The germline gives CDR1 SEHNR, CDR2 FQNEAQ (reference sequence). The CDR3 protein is CASSLGGGGQFF. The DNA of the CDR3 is TGTGCCAGCAGCTTAGGCGGGGGCGGTCAGTTCTTC.